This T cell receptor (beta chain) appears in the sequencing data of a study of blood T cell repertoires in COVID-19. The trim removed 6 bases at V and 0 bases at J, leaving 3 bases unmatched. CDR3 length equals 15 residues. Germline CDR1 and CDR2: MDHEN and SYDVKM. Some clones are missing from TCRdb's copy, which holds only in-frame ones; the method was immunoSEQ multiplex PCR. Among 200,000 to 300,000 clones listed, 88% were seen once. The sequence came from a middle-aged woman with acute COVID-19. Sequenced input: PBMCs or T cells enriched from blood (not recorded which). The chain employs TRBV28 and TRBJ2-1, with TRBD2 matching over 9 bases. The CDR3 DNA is TGTGCCAGCAGGGGGGGACTAGCCTCCTACAATGAGCAGTTCTTC. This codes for CASRGGLASYNEQFF.